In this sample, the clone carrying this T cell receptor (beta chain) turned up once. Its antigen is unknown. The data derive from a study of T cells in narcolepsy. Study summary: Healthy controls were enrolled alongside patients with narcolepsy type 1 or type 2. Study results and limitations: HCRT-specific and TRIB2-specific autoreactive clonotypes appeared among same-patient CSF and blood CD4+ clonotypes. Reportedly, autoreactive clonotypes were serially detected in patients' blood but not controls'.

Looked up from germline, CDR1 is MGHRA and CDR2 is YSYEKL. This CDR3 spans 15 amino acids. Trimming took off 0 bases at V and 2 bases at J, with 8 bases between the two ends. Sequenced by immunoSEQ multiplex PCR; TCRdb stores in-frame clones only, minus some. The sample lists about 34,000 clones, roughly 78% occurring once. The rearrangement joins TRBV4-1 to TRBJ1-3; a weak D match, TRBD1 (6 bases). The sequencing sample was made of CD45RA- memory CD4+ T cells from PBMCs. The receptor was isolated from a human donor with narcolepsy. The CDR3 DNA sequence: TGCGCCAGCAGCCAAGAGGGGGCCCCTGGAAACACCATATATTTT. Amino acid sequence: CASSQEGAPGNTIYF.